This T cell receptor (beta chain) came from a study of cytomegalovirus exposure and HLA in healthy donors. Study-wide background: Earlier, some 170 million T cells were analyzed, and some 120 million unique TCR beta sequences were found among them.

Whole-study results and caveats: Across donors, sequencing depth was assumed by presence/absence analyses to be roughly uniform.

This clone was counted a few times. Its antigen remains unidentified. The PCR employed 60 Vbeta primers together with 13 Jbeta primers. Some clones are missing from TCRdb's copy, which holds only in-frame ones; the method was immunoSEQ multiplex PCR. The sample lists about 190,000 clones, around 83% occurring once. The CDR3 sequence is 14 residues long. The V and J ends lost 5 bases and 12 bases, in that order; junction bases with no gene match: 11. Germline lookup yields CDR1 MNHEY and CDR2 SMNVEV (reference sequence). The TCR comes from a woman between 18 and 29 years old in good health and CMV-seronegative. The chain carries TRBV27 and TRBJ2-1; TRBD1 matches 9 bases. The specimen was PBMCs. For the CDR3, the DNA is TGTGCCAGCAGTCAGGACAGGGGATTGGGATGGCAGTTCTTC. It translates to CASSQDRGLGWQFF.